This paragraph reports one T cell receptor beta chain. One end of the junction does not line up with germline, which may come from a read error. The data derive from a study of blood T cell repertoires in COVID-19. Study summary: Sample material is recorded as cDNA or gDNA derived from T cells, B-cell-depleted T cells, or PBMCs.

Living in under 30 US areas, the participants were between roughly 18 and 89 years of age. Two consecutive negative NP/OP PCR tests, clearance, or resolved symptoms defined Cohort 3 recovery. CDR1 is SGHRS, CDR2 YFSETQ, per germline. The CDR3 contains 17 residues. Study processing details: It was from reference gene primer amplification that nucleated cell counts were estimated. Only in-frame clones appear in the TCRdb table, and some are missing; sequencing was by immunoSEQ multiplex PCR. The DNA was the basis for D and trimming; V, J and clone size are from that table. Of approximately 300,000 clones in the sample, under 90% are singletons; the top ten hold roughly a tenth.

V is TRBV5-1 and J is TRBJ1-4; 9 bases match TRBD1. This TCR came from a woman in her twenties or thirties who had recovered from COVID-19. The sequenced sample consisted of PBMCs or T cells enriched from blood (not recorded which). CDR3 amino acids: CASTLGQGPSTNEKLFF. In DNA, the CDR3 is TGCGCCAGCACCTTGGGACAGGGACCCTCAACTAATGAAAAACTGTTTTTT.